This TCR beta chain came from a study of T cells in Graves' hyperthyroidism and ophthalmopathy. Template material for amplifying TCR beta CDR3 regions consisted of RNA transcripts. An initial round of RT-PCR targeting the TCR CDR3 relied on the HTBI primer set. One entry per CDR3 protein, called by TCRdb with MiXCR from the multiplex PCR reads. The data hold roughly 500,000 distinct CDR3 sequences, with approximately 13% observed a single time. Germline CDR1 LGHNA, CDR2 YNFKEQ. CDR3 length equals 14 residues. Trimming took off 1 base at V and 6 bases at J, with 10 bases between the two ends. The source of this sequence is a woman in her thirties with Graves' hyperthyroidism that later progressed to Graves' ophthalmopathy. The V gene is TRBV4-2, the J gene TRBJ2-1; D may be TRBD1 (5 bases). Sequencing was performed on blood. The CDR3 is CASSQGQGINEQFF. For the CDR3, the DNA is TGTGCCAGCAGCCAAGGGCAGGGAATCAATGAGCAGTTCTTC.